The entry below describes one T cell receptor beta chain. As yet, its antigen is unknown. Use of 60 Vbeta and 13 Jbeta primers characterized the PCR. Sequenced by immunoSEQ multiplex PCR; TCRdb stores in-frame clones only, minus some. The repertoire consists of roughly 190,000 clones, with more than 75% occurring once and the leading ten covering roughly 2.6%. V shed 5 bases and J 7 bases; nucleotides not matched to a gene: 6. Germline V gene data show CDR1 as SGHVS and CDR2 as FNYEAQ. The CDR3 contains 15 residues. The data belong to a study of cytomegalovirus exposure and HLA in healthy donors. General study results and limits: In a later analysis, V- and J-gene trimming of beta chains associated with a DCLRE1C missense variant, replicated independently. A later analysis, which compared TCR beta chains of equal frequency, found the HLA-associated ones more clonally expanded.

The specimen was PBMCs. The sequence came from a woman aged 45 to 65 in good health and CMV-seropositive. This chain uses TRBV7-6 with TRBJ2-1, with TRBD2 identical over 12 bases. CDR3 region: CASSPRTSGENEQFF. CDR3 DNA sequence: TGTGCCAGCAGCCCCCGGACTAGCGGGGAGAATGAGCAGTTCTTC.